These T cell receptor beta chains were read from a single sample in a study of beta chain features in type 1 diabetes. The table came from immunoSEQ multiplex PCR; TCRdb's copy has only in-frame clones and leaves some out. The sample has hundreds of thousands of clones; about a sixth are singletons. The sequenced sample was naive CD4+ T cells from blood. These receptor sequences come from a woman between 18 and 30 years old in good health. Both conserved end residues are part of each CDR3. A D gene is named only where the DNA matches it firmly. Size values are once, few and many counts, or a class for expanded clones, and some rows have none.

cdr3_aa cdr3_nt clone_size j_call d_call v_call
CASSQDLGRSTDTQYF TGCGCCAGCAGCCAAGATTTAGGCCGTAGCACAGATACGCAGTATTTT - TRBJ2-3 - TRBV4-1
CASSSWTGSQETQYF TGTGCCAGCAGCTCATGGACAGGGTCACAAGAGACCCAGTACTTC few TRBJ2-5 TRBD1 TRBV7-2
CASSGIQGAKNIQYF TGCGCCAGCAGCGGAATCCAGGGGGCCAAAAACATTCAGTACTTC - TRBJ2-4 - TRBV5-1
CASSPQQAGLEKLFF TGTGCCAGCAGCCCCCAACAGGCGGGGCTTGAAAAACTGTTTTTT - TRBJ1-4 - TRBV9
CASSQTTGHTYEQYF TGTGCCAGCAGCCAAACAACAGGGCACACCTACGAGCAGTACTTC - TRBJ2-7 - TRBV28
CASSLTGGSTDTQYF TGCGCCAGCAGCCTCACGGGGGGTAGCACAGATACGCAGTATTTT - TRBJ2-3 TRBD2 TRBV5-1
CASSLMAAETQYF TGTGCCAGCAGCCTGATGGCAGCGGAGACCCAGTACTTC - TRBJ2-5 - TRBV11-2
CASSAEVGVNQPQHF TGTGCCAGCAGCGCCGAGGTGGGGGTTAATCAGCCCCAGCATTTT - TRBJ1-5 - TRBV7-2
CASSLHNEAFF TGTGCCAGCAGCTTACACAATGAAGCTTTCTTT - TRBJ1-1 - TRBV5-6
CASSLEGPQHF TGTGCCAGCAGCTTAGAGGGGCCCCAGCATTTT few TRBJ1-5 - TRBV7-9
CASRQGRGYTF TGTGCCAGCAGGCAGGGAAGAGGCTACACCTTC - TRBJ1-2 - TRBV2
CASSPDTYQETQYF TGTGCCAGCAGCCCAGACACATACCAAGAGACCCAGTACTTC - TRBJ2-5 - TRBV7-9
CASSEDGYGYTF TGTGCCAGCAGTGAAGACGGCTATGGCTACACCTTC few TRBJ1-2 - TRBV2
CASRSFRGLGEKLFF TGTGCCAGCAGGAGTTTTCGAGGGCTTGGTGAAAAACTGTTTTTT - TRBJ1-4 - TRBV28
CASSPARRDEKLFF TGTGCCAGCAGTCCGGCCCGGCGGGATGAAAAACTGTTTTTT few TRBJ1-4 - TRBV27
CASSGTAAGGNTIYF TGTGCCAGCAGCGGGACAGCCGCCGGAGGAAACACCATATATTTT - TRBJ1-3 - TRBV9
CASSGDWSYEQYF TGTGCCAGCAGCGGGGACTGGTCCTACGAGCAGTACTTC - TRBJ2-7 - TRBV7-2
CASSEIWAGETVGFF TGTGCCAGCAGTGAAATTTGGGCAGGGGAGACGGTCGGGTTCTTC - TRBJ2-1 - TRBV2
CASRKRESGYNEQFF TGTGCCAGCAGAAAACGGGAGTCGGGTTACAATGAGCAGTTCTTC - TRBJ2-1 - TRBV6-6
CASSLNRDSLLGTQYF TGTGCCAGCAGCTTAAACAGGGACAGCCTACTTGGGACCCAGTACTTC few TRBJ2-5 TRBD1 TRBV7-2
CASSFGRGQPQHF TGTGCCAGCAGCTTTGGCAGGGGGCAGCCCCAGCATTTT - TRBJ1-5 TRBD1 TRBV7-8
CASSVAGASYNEQFF TGTGCCAGCAGCGTAGCGGGAGCTTCCTACAATGAGCAGTTCTTC few TRBJ2-1 TRBD2 TRBV5-4
CASRTGSRSSEKLFF TGTGCCAGCAGGACAGGGTCAAGGTCTTCTGAAAAACTGTTTTTT few TRBJ1-4 TRBD1 TRBV28
CASSLAASGELFF TGTGCTAGCAGCTTAGCCGCTAGTGGGGAGCTGTTTTTT - TRBJ2-2 - TRBV7-7
CSVDPGLLGYGYTF TGCAGCGTCGATCCCGGGCTGCTAGGCTATGGCTACACCTTC - TRBJ1-2 - TRBV29-1
CASSSNRGGLNIQYF TGTGCCAGCAGCTCCAACAGGGGAGGGCTCAACATTCAGTACTTC - TRBJ2-4 - TRBV4-2
CASSGTGFSGANVLTF TGTGCCAGCAGTGGGACGGGTTTCTCTGGGGCCAACGTCCTGACTTTC - TRBJ2-6 - TRBV2
CASTRDYTDTQYF TGTGCCAGCACCCGGGACTACACAGATACGCAGTATTTT - TRBJ2-3 TRBD2 TRBV28
CASSFGGSGELFF TGTGCCAGCAGCTTTGGGGGGTCCGGGGAGCTGTTTTTT - TRBJ2-2 - TRBV11-2
CASRAYREAFF TGTGCCAGCAGAGCTTACCGGGAAGCTTTCTTT - TRBJ1-1 - TRBV27
CASSRGQEETQYF TGTGCCAGCTCACGAGGACAGGAAGAGACCCAGTACTTC - TRBJ2-5 TRBD1 TRBV18
CAISTGANVLTF TGTGCCATCAGTACTGGGGCCAACGTCCTGACTTTC few TRBJ2-6 - TRBV10-3
CASSRGGGTYEQYF TGTGCCAGCAGTCGGGGAGGGGGAACCTACGAGCAGTACTTC few TRBJ2-7 - TRBV11-2
CASSQDGGRVNTEAFF TGTGCCAGCAGCCAAGATGGAGGCAGGGTGAACACTGAAGCTTTCTTT few TRBJ1-1 - TRBV14
CASSFLDGKVDTQYF TGTGCCAGCAGTTTCCTGGACGGGAAGGTAGATACGCAGTATTTT - TRBJ2-3 - TRBV27
CASSVVGEGADTQYF TGTGCCAGCAGCGTAGTGGGGGAGGGGGCAGATACGCAGTATTTT - TRBJ2-3 - TRBV9
CASRRREGVYEQYF TGTGCCAGCAGGCGACGGGAGGGAGTATACGAGCAGTACTTC - TRBJ2-7 TRBD2 TRBV7-2